The next 31 T cell receptor beta chains were all read from a single sample in a study of CDR3 diversity in severe acne. One entry per CDR3 protein results from TCRdb running MiXCR on the PCR reads. In the table there are under 95,000 distinct CDR3 sequences, roughly half of which are singletons. The sequencing sample was made of blood. Receptors were obtained from a male donor in good health, serving as a control.

The sample holds one count of this clonotype. The V call is TRBV9, the J call TRBJ2-7, with 10 nucleotides matching TRBD2. CDR3 length: 15 residues. Germline values: CDR1 SGDLS, CDR2 YYNGEE. After removal of 0 bases from V and 2 bases from J, the junction contained 2 bases not matched to a gene. Here the CDR3 DNA reads TGTGCCAGCAGCGTAGCTAGCGGGGGTGCCTACGAGCAGTACTTC. This encodes CASSVASGGAYEQYF.

A word on this clonotype: Germline and junction disagree at one end, which may indicate a read error. This chain joins TRBV9 and TRBJ2-2, with D unclear. This CDR3 is 14 amino acids long. Germline CDR1 and CDR2: SGDLS and YYNGEE. CDR3 amino acids: CASSIETYTGELFF. The CDR3 DNA sequence: TGCGCCAGCAGCATAGAAACTTACACCGGGGAGCTGTTTTTT.

The chain is built from TRBV25-1 and TRBJ1-6; D gene unclear. The CDR3 consists of 15 residues. The germline CDR1 and CDR2 sequences are MGHDK and SYGVNS. Trimming took off 6 bases at V and 7 bases at J, with 16 bases between the two ends. DNA of the CDR3: TGTGCCAGCAGCTCCGGTGTTGGGCCGAATTCACCCCTCCACTTT. Its protein is CASSSGVGPNSPLHF.

This clonotype was seen many times. The chain combines TRBV7-3 with TRBJ2-2, with D possibly matching TRBD1 (5 bases). The CDR3 extends over 12 amino acids. V was trimmed by 5 bases and J by 8 bases, leaving 9 bases between them. Germline V gene lookup returns CDR1 SGHTA and CDR2 FQGTGA. CDR3 region: CASSTYRGELFF. The DNA for the CDR3 is TGTGCCAGCAGCACCTACAGGGGGGAGCTGTTTTTT.

This chain joins TRBV5-8 and TRBJ2-5, with 7 bases lining up with TRBD1. This CDR3 spans 15 amino acids. CDR1 and CDR2 (germline): SGHTS, YDEGEE. Germline trimming cut 7 bases from V and 5 bases from J; bases unmatched to any gene: 14. The CDR3 DNA sequence: TGTGCCAGCGAAGCCCAGGGACGAGGGGGCGAGACCCAGTACTTC. Translation: CASEAQGRGGETQYF.

The J gene is TRBJ2-2, the V gene TRBV11-1, with D perhaps given as TRBD1 or TRBD2 (5 bases each). CDR1 and CDR2 (germline): SGHAT, FQDESV (reference sequence). There are 13 residues in the CDR3. V was trimmed by 1 base and J by 6 bases, leaving 6 bases between them. CDR3 protein: CASSLGGSGELFF. The CDR3 DNA is TGTGCCAGCAGCTTAGGGGGGTCCGGGGAGCTGTTTTTT.

The chain joins TRBV28 to TRBJ2-7; 7 bases agree with TRBD2. V was pared by 4 bases and J by 0 bases, with 6 bases of the junction left unmatched. The germline CDR1 and CDR2 sequences are MDHEN and SYDVKM. The CDR3 is 15 residues long. CDR3 DNA: TGTGCCAGCAGTTCAGGAGCGGGGCACTCCTACGAGCAGTACTTC. Amino acid sequence: CASSSGAGHSYEQYF.

This clonotype was detected many times. The rearrangement links TRBV6-2 or TRBV6-3 to TRBJ2-7; D is unresolved. There are 15 residues in the CDR3. Trimming took 4 bases from V and 0 from J, leaving 13 bases between them. Germline values: CDR1 MNHEY, CDR2 SVGEGT. The CDR3 nucleotides read TGTGCCAGCAGTTCCATCCCGACATCCTCCTACGAGCAGTACTTC. Protein: CASSSIPTSSYEQYF.

V is TRBV19 and J is TRBJ2-1; TRBD1 matches 9 bases. The CDR3 spans 14 residues. V gave up 6 bases and J gave up 8 bases; unmatched junction bases: 8. Germline CDR1 LNHDA, CDR2 SQIVND (reference sequence). The CDR3 protein is CASSTGTGMYEQFF. The DNA of the CDR3 is TGTGCCAGTAGCACCGGGACAGGGATGTATGAGCAGTTCTTC.

Points on this clonotype: The CDR3 does not close with the conserved phenylalanine or tryptophan, likely indicating a read error. The DNA is left out, because the CDR3 cannot be placed on it with certainty; the CDR3 is given as TCRdb lists it. The genes are TRBV7-2 and TRBJ2-1; TRBD1 is the table's D call, not checked against the DNA. CDR1 and CDR2 (germline): SGHTA, FQGNSA. The CDR3 is 13 amino acids in total, end residues counted. The CDR3 here is CASSDSGGDGDPL.

The chain carries TRBV6-9 and TRBJ2-1; D is undetermined. The CDR3 consists of 13 residues. V lost 5 bases, J lost 5 bases, and 10 bases lay in between. Germline CDR1 MNHGY, CDR2 SVAAGI. This CDR3 is CASSETGNNEQFF. The CDR3 coding sequence is TGTGCCAGCAGTGAAACCGGAAACAATGAGCAGTTCTTC.

This clonotype was picked up many times. This chain uses TRBV7-9 with TRBJ1-1; D is unresolved. The CDR3 extends over 12 amino acids. Germline CDR1 SEHNR, CDR2 FQNEAQ (reference sequence). Trimming removed 1 base from V and 6 bases from J, with 6 bases in between. CDR3 DNA sequence: TGTGCCAGCAGCTTAGGAACATCTGAAGCTTTCTTT. The encoded protein is CASSLGTSEAFF.

This clonotype was picked up a small number of times. The chain couples TRBV5-1 to TRBJ1-1; no clear D. The germline CDR1 and CDR2 sequences are SGHRS and YFSETQ. Between the trimmed V and J ends, which lost 1 base and 2 bases, there was a span of 9 bases. This CDR3 contains 14 residues. The CDR3 nucleotides read TGCGCCAGCAGCTTGTGGGGTACTAACACTGAAGCTTTCTTT. It is translated as CASSLWGTNTEAFF. Full variable domain (remainder filled in from reference TRBV5-1 and TRBJ1-1): KAGVTQTPRYLIKTRGQQVTLSCSPISGHRSVSWYQQTPGQGLQFLFEYFSETQRNKGNFPGRFSGRQFSNSRSEMNVSTLELGDSALYLCASSLWGTNTEAFFGQGTRLTVV.

This clonotype has a count of ten or more. The CDR3 reads CASSDGIMDRVDEQFF. CDR3 coding DNA: TGTGCCAGCAGTGATGGGATTATGGACAGGGTCGATGAGCAGTTCTTC. This chain links TRBV6-1 with TRBJ2-1; TRBD1 aligns across 8 bases. The CDR3 is made up of 16 amino acids. Losses at the gene ends were 3 bases for V and 8 bases for J; bases not matched to a gene: 12. Per the germline V gene, CDR1 is MNHNS and CDR2 is SASEGT.

The rearrangement links TRBV10-3 to TRBJ2-7; TRBD2 matches at 10 bases. The V and J ends lost 10 bases and 4 bases, in that order; junction bases with no gene match: 19. CDR1 is ENHRY, CDR2 SYGVKD, per germline. The CDR3 spans 17 residues. This CDR3 is CASNRGEAGGRKYEQYF. CDR3 sequence (DNA): TGTGCCAGCAACAGAGGAGAAGCGGGAGGGCGAAAGTACGAGCAGTACTTC.

The chain is built from TRBV7-9 and TRBJ2-2; D not resolved. V dropped 4 bases and J dropped 5 bases, with 2 bases sitting between them. The CDR3 has 11 amino acids. Germline assignment: CDR1 SEHNR and CDR2 FQNEAQ (reference sequence). The CDR3 sequence: CASSSTGELFF. CDR3 nucleotides: TGTGCCAGCAGCTCGACCGGGGAGCTGTTTTTT.

This clonotype was recorded a few times. The V and J genes are TRBV7-2 and TRBJ1-1; 11 bases align to TRBD1. With V trimmed by 5 bases and J by 4 bases, 3 bases remained unmatched. Germline CDR1 is SGHTA and CDR2 is FQGNSA. CDR3 length equals 14 residues. This CDR3 reads CASSPGTGGTEAFF. In DNA, the CDR3 is TGTGCCAGCAGCCCCGGGACAGGGGGCACTGAAGCTTTCTTT.

This chain connects TRBV5-6 to TRBJ2-5, with D unresolved. V shed 5 bases and J shed 4 bases, with 12 bases lying between them. CDR3 length: 13 residues. Germline V CDR1 and CDR2: SGHDT, YYEEEE. The CDR3 is CASSLLLRETQYF. DNA for the CDR3: TGTGCCAGCAGTTTACTTCTCCGAGAGACCCAGTACTTC.

This clonotype was counted only a few times. This chain connects TRBV7-2 to TRBJ2-7; possibly TRBD1 or TRBD2 for D (5 bases each). V lost 1 base and J 5 bases, leaving 12 bases between the germline ends. The CDR3 sequence is 14 residues long. Germline V gene lookup returns CDR1 SGHTA and CDR2 FQGNSA. The CDR3 protein is CASSLDYGTDEQYF. In DNA form, the CDR3 reads TGTGCCAGCAGCTTAGATTACGGGACGGACGAGCAGTACTTC. The variable domain in full, completed from reference TRBV7-2 and TRBJ2-7, reads GAGVSQSPSNKVTEKGKDVELRCDPISGHTALYWYRQSLGQGLEFLIYFQGNSAPDKSGLPSDRFSAERTGGSVSTLTIQRTQQEDSAVYLCASSLDYGTDEQYFGPGTRLTVT.

At least ten counts were recorded for this clonotype. The V and J genes are TRBV7-2 and TRBJ1-2; tentatively, D is TRBD1 (6 bases). The germline V gene has CDR1 SGHTA and CDR2 FQGNSA. CDR3 length equals 11 residues. CDR3 in amino acids: CATNRAIGYTF. The CDR3 DNA reads as TGTGCAACTAACAGGGCCATCGGCTACACCTTC.

Turning to this clonotype: Relative to the germline gene, one junction end is altered; a read error may explain this. The chain has TRBV10-3 and TRBJ2-5, with D uncertain. CDR3 length: 14 residues. Germline V CDR1 and CDR2: ENHRY, SYGVKD. CDR3 residues: CASSEGLREETQYF. The DNA of the CDR3 is TGTGCCAGCAGTGAAGGCCTCCGCGAAGAGACCCAGTACTTC.

This clonotype occurred many times. V usage is TRBV6-4 and J usage is TRBJ2-3, with D maybe TRBD2 (6 bases). CDR3 length: 17 residues. CDR1 is MRHNA, CDR2 SNTAGT, per germline. Trimming removed 0 bases at V and 3 bases at J, with 16 bases between. The CDR3 DNA reads as TGTGCCAGCAGTGACTCCCCCGGGGGAGGAGGGACAGATACGCAGTATTTT. Translating gives CASSDSPGGGGTDTQYF.

This rearrangement joins TRBV6-5 to TRBJ1-6; TRBD1 matches at 8 bases. The CDR3 has 15 amino acids. The germline CDR1 and CDR2 sequences are MNHEY and SVGAGI. Germline trimming cut 6 bases from V and 5 bases from J; bases unmatched to any gene: 6. CDR3 region: CASRPPGQDNSPLHF. In DNA form, the CDR3 reads TGTGCCAGCAGACCCCCGGGACAGGATAATTCACCCCTCCACTTT.

Notes on this clonotype: This may come from a read error, since a much larger clone is one base off. No conserved phenylalanine or tryptophan ends this CDR3, so it is likely a read error. The DNA is omitted, as the CDR3 cannot be located on it reliably, and the CDR3 follows TCRdb's listing. The V and J genes are TRBV2 and TRBJ1-6; the tabulated D call, TRBD1, remains unverified against the DNA. The CDR3 is 10 residues long, ends included. Germline CDR1 SNHLY, CDR2 FYNNEI. Here the CDR3 reads CASRGAEGNC.

A remark on this clonotype: This sequence may be a read error, since a much larger clone differs from it by one base. J is TRBJ1-1 and V is TRBV29-1; D may be TRBD1 (5 bases). CDR1 is SQVTM, CDR2 ANQGSEA, per germline. Trimming cost V 0 bases and J 1 base, with 9 bases left between them. The CDR3 is 14 residues long. The CDR3 is CSVEDRQRNTEAFF. The CDR3 DNA follows: TGCAGCGTTGAAGATAGACAGAGGAACACTGAAGCTTTCTTT.

This clonotype was recorded once. This chain joins TRBV5-1 and TRBJ2-2, with TRBD2 as a possible D gene (6 bases). Germline V gives CDR1 SGHRS, CDR2 YFSETQ. The CDR3 is 14 amino acids. V lost 6 bases and J 1 base, leaving 10 bases between the germline ends. The CDR3: CASNRDWNTGELFF. Here the CDR3 DNA reads TGCGCCAGCAACCGGGACTGGAACACCGGGGAGCTGTTTTTT.

The CDR3 loop is CASRGLAGYNEQFHF. The CDR3 DNA follows: TGCGCCAGCAGGGGACTAGCGGGTTACAATGAGCAGTTCCACTTT. The V gene is TRBV5-1, the J gene TRBJ1-6; a possible D gene is TRBD1 (5 bases). This CDR3 comprises 15 residues. The ends were cut back, 5 bases at V and 17 bases at J, with 26 bases in the middle. Per the germline V gene, CDR1 is SGHRS and CDR2 is YFSETQ.

The chain is built from TRBV2 and TRBJ2-3; D ambiguous. This CDR3 spans 13 amino acids. V was pared by 6 bases and J by 4 bases, with 11 bases between. The germline gives CDR1 SNHLY, CDR2 FYNNEI. The CDR3 coding sequence is TGTGCCAGCAGCTCCATCTGGGCAGATACGCAGTATTTT. This sequence encodes CASSSIWADTQYF. Supplemented by reference TRBV2 and TRBJ2-3, the full variable domain reads EPEVTQTPSHQVTQMGQEVILRCVPISNHLYFYWYRQILGQKVEFLVSFYNNEISEKSEIFDDQFSVERPDGSNFTLKIRSTKLEDSAMYFCASSSIWADTQYFGPGTRLTVL.

The J gene is TRBJ1-5, the V gene TRBV9; D unresolved. Germline V lookup: CDR1 SGDLS, CDR2 YYNGEE. This CDR3 has 12 residues. Trimming shortened V by 7 bases and J by 6 bases, and 11 bases separated the two germline ends. In DNA, the CDR3 is TGTGCCAGCTCGTCAGAGGGTCAGCCCCAGCATTTT. Protein product: CASSSEGQPQHF.

V and J are TRBV19 and TRBJ2-7; no reliable D call. The CDR3 is 11 amino acids. CDR1 is LNHDA, CDR2 SQIVND, per germline (reference sequence). Trimming took off 10 bases at V and 0 bases at J, with 7 bases between the two ends. CDR3 in amino acids: CATATSYEQYF. The CDR3 DNA sequence: TGTGCCACGGCTACCTCCTACGAGCAGTACTTC.

The chain has TRBV2 and TRBJ1-2, with D unresolved. Germline V CDR1 and CDR2: SNHLY, FYNNEI. V was cut by 8 bases and J by 11 bases, with 18 bases left in between. There are 12 residues in the CDR3. The CDR3 DNA is TGTGCCAGCGGCACCGGAGGACTAGCATACACCTTC. Translation: CASGTGGLAYTF.